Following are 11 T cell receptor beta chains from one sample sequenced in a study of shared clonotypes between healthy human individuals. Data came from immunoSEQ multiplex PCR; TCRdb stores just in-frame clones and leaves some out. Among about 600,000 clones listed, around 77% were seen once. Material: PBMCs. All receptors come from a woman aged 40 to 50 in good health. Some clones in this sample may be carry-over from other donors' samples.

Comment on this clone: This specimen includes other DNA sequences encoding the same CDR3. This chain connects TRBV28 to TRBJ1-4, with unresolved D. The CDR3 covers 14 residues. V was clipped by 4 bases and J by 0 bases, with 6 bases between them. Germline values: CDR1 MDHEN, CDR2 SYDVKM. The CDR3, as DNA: TGTGCCAGCAGTTCGGGAGCAACTAATGAAAAACTGTTTTTT. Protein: CASSSGATNEKLFF.

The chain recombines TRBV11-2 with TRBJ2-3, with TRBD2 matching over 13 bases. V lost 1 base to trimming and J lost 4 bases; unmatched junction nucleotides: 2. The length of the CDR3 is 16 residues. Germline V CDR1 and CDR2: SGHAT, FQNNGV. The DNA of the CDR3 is TGTGCCAGCAGCTTAGGACTAGCGGGAGGAGCAGATACGCAGTATTTT. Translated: CASSLGLAGGADTQYF.

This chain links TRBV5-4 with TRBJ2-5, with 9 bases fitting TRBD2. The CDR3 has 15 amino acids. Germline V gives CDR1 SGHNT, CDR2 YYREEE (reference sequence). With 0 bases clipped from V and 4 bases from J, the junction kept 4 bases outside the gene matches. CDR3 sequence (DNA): TGTGCCAGCAGCTTGGCGCTAGCGGGAACAGAGACCCAGTACTTC. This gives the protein CASSLALAGTETQYF.

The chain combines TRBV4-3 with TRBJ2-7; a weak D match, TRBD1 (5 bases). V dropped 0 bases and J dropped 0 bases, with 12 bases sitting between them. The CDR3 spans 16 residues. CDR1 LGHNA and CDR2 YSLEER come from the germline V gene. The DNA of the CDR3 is TGCGCCAGCAGCCAAGATTGGGGCCGATTCTCCTACGAGCAGTACTTC. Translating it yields CASSQDWGRFSYEQYF.

The CDR3 DNA follows: TGTGCCAGCAGCCAAGCCGGACTAGCGGGAGGGGAAGGCAATGAGCAGTTCTTC. This gives the protein CASSQAGLAGGEGNEQFF. The chain employs TRBV4-2 and TRBJ2-1; 15 bases are shared with TRBD2. Trimming took 1 base from V and 6 from J; bases not matched to a gene: 7. The CDR3 is 18 residues long. Germline V gene data show CDR1 as LGHNA and CDR2 as YNFKEQ.

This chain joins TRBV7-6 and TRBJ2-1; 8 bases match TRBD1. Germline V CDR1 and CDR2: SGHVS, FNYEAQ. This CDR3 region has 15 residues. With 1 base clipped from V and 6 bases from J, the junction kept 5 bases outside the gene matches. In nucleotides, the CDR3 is TGTGCCAGCAGCTTAGTCAGACAGGGGCGCAATGAGCAGTTCTTC. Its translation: CASSLVRQGRNEQFF.

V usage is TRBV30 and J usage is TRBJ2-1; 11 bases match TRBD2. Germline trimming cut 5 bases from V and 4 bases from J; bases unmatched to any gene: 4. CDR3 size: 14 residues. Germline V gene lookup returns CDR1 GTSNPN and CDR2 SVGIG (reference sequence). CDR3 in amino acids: CAWARLAGYNEQFF. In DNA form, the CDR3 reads TGTGCCTGGGCCCGACTAGCGGGATACAATGAGCAGTTCTTC.

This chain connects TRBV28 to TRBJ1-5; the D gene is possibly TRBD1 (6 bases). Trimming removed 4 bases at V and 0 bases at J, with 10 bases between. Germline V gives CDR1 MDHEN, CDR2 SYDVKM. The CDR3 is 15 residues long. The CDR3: CASSWGGASNQPQHF. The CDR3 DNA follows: TGTGCCAGCAGTTGGGGGGGGGCTAGCAATCAGCCCCAGCATTTT.

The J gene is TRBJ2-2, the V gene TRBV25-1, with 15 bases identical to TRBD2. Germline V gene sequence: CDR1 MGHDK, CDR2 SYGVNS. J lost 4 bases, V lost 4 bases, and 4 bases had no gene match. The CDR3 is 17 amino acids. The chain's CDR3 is CASSAPGLAGGTGELFF. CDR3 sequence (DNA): TGTGCCAGCAGTGCCCCGGGACTAGCGGGAGGCACCGGGGAGCTGTTTTTT.

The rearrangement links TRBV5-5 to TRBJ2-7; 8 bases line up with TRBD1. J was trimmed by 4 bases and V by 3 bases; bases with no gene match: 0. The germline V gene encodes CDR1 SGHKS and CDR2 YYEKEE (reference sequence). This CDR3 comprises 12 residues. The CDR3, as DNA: TGTGCCAGCAGCTGGACAGGGTACGAGCAGTACTTC. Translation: CASSWTGYEQYF.

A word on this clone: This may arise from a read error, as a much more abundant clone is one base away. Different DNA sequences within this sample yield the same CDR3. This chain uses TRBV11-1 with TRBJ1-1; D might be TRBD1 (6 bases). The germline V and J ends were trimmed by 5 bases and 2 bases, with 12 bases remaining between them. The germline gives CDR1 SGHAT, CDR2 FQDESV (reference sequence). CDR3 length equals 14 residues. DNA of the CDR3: TGTGCCAGCAGCGCAGACAGGACTAACACTGAAGCTTTCTTT. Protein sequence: CASSADRTNTEAFF.